This T cell receptor beta chain appears in the sequencing data of a study of shared clonotypes between healthy human individuals. Study summary: Three plates were used per donor for CD4 naive, three for CD4 memory, two for CD8 naive and one for CD8 memory.

Generated by immunoSEQ multiplex PCR, the TCRdb table keeps only in-frame clones and is missing some. The sample has 650,000 to 800,000 clones; just over 90% are singletons. The V segment lost 4 bases and the J segment 4 bases; nucleotides outside the gene matches: 7. The germline V gene has CDR1 SGHAT and CDR2 FQNNGV. The CDR3 runs 16 residues. Naive CD8 cells, CD45RO-negative and positively selected for CCR7, excluded terminally differentiated effector memory CD45RA+ cells. Source material: naive CD8+ T cells sorted from blood. This receptor was identified in a man aged 30 to 45 in good health. This chain uses TRBV11-2 with TRBJ2-1; 10 positions match TRBD2. The CDR3 coding sequence is TGTGCCAGCAGCTCGCCCGGGACTAGCGATTACAATGAGCAGTTCTTC. This codes for CASSSPGTSDYNEQFF.